This T cell receptor beta chain was obtained from a study of a mutant IDH1 vaccine in newly diagnosed glioma. Study information: Once 4-6 weeks had passed after radiotherapy alone, vaccination started, or it started with temozolomide cycles.

Assay used: immunoSEQ multiplex PCR; TCRdb lists only in-frame clones, some missing. This table has under 70,000 clones, 84% appearing once. As for this clone: Its antigen is unidentified.

Overall study results and limits: Overall, more than 80% of patients had vaccine-induced immune responses. Shifts in the top peripheral T cell clonotypes seemed unrelated to pseudoprogression.

Time point indicated: week 23, last vaccination. Every single dose of the vaccine, 300 ug of mutant IDH1 20-mer peptide, came with topical imiquimod. This clonotype originated in a man in his late teens or twenties with glioma. Sequencing used PBMCs, obtained from a glioma patient whose treatment included an IDH1 peptide vaccine.

The CDR3 reads CASSLIWGTNEKLFF. The DNA of the CDR3 is TGTGCCAGCAGCTTAATTTGGGGTACTAATGAAAAACTGTTTTTT. The rearrangement uses TRBV11-2 and TRBJ1-4; D is ambiguous. V was shortened by 2 bases and J by 2 bases, with 9 bases between the two germline ends. This CDR3 has 15 residues. Germline-derived CDR1 and CDR2 are SGHAT and FQNNGV.